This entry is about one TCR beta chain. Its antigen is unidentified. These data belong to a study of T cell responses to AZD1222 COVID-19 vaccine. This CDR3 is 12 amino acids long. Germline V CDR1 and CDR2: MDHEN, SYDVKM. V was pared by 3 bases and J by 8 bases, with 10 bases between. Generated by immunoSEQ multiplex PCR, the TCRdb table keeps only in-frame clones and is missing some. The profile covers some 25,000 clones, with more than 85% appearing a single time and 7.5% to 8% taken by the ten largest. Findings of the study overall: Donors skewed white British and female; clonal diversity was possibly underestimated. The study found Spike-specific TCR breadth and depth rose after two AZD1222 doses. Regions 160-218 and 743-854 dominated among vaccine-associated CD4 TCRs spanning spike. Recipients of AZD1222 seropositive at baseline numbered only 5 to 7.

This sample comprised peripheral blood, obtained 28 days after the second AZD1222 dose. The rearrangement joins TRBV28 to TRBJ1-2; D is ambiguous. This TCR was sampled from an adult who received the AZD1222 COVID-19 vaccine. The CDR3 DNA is TGTGCCAGCAGTTTTGGCGTCAGAGGCTACACCTTC. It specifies CASSFGVRGYTF.